A selection of T cell receptor beta chains follows, all from one sample in a study of immune heterogeneity within non-small cell lung tumors. TCRdb analysed the multiplex PCR reads with MiXCR anew, one entry per CDR3 protein. Of about 1,800 distinct CDR3 sequences listed, around 47% were seen once; the top ten hold over 15%. Sequenced sample: lung tumor tissue. These receptors all come from a man aged 55 to 69 with non-small cell lung cancer. CDR3s include the opening cysteine and the closing phenylalanine or tryptophan. Each record gives: V gene, CDR3 length, D gene, J gene, clone size, CDR3 DNA, CDR3 protein. A D gene is named only where the DNA matches it firmly. Where a row states a size, it is once, few, many or the class of an expanded clone; other rows omit it.

V: TRBV5-6
length: 13
D: -
J: TRBJ1-1
size: large
DNA: TGTGCCAGCAGCTTGCCCCGAGTTACTGAAGCTTTCTTT
CDR3: CASSLPRVTEAFF

V: TRBV27
length: 15
D: -
J: TRBJ2-3
size: large
DNA: TGTGCCAGCAGCGCCAGCTCAACTAGCACAGATACGCAGTATTTT
CDR3: CASSASSTSTDTQYF

V: TRBV18
length: 15
D: -
J: TRBJ2-7
size: once
DNA: TGTGCCAGCTCAGAAAGAGAGGGTTCCCGGTACGAGCAGTACTTC
CDR3: CASSEREGSRYEQYF

V: TRBV27
length: 13
D: -
J: TRBJ2-5
size: once
DNA: TGTGCCAGCAGTCCGGCCTGGCTTGAGACCCAGTACTTC
CDR3: CASSPAWLETQYF

V: TRBV19
length: 12
D: -
J: TRBJ1-1
size: -
DNA: TGTGCCAGTTCTTTAAGTACGAGTGTGGCTTTCTTT
CDR3: CASSLSTSVAFF

V: TRBV11-2
length: 15
D: TRBD1
J: TRBJ1-1
size: few
DNA: TGTGCCAGCAGCTTAAAAGGACAGGGGGGCACTGAAGCTTTCTTT
CDR3: CASSLKGQGGTEAFF

V: TRBV12-5
length: 14
D: -
J: TRBJ2-4
size: -
DNA: TGTGCTAGTGCTGATAGTCACGCCAAAAACATTCAGTACTTC
CDR3: CASADSHAKNIQYF

V: TRBV5-5
length: 13
D: -
J: TRBJ1-1
size: -
DNA: TGTGCCAGCAGCTTGGCAGGGACCACTGAAGCTTTCTTT
CDR3: CASSLAGTTEAFF

V: TRBV30
length: 11
D: -
J: TRBJ1-1
size: few
DNA: TGTGCCTGGATCTTCGGCGTTGAAGCTTTCTTT
CDR3: CAWIFGVEAFF

V: TRBV15
length: 18
D: TRBD2
J: TRBJ2-1
size: -
DNA: TGTGCCACCAGCAGAGATCATGTCTTGCGGGAGGGAAGGAATGAGCAGTTCTTC
CDR3: CATSRDHVLREGRNEQFF

V: TRBV12-3/TRBV12-4
length: 15
D: -
J: TRBJ2-2
size: -
DNA: TGTGCCAGCAGTTTTTTGGGGGGTTTCACCGGGGAGCTGTTTTTT
CDR3: CASSFLGGFTGELFF

V: TRBV28
length: 14
D: TRBD1
J: TRBJ1-1
size: -
DNA: TGTGCCACCAAGACAGGGGACTTGAACACTGAAGCTTTCTTT
CDR3: CATKTGDLNTEAFF

V: TRBV10-2
length: 13
D: TRBD2
J: TRBJ2-7
size: few
DNA: TGCGCCAGCACTAGCGGGAGCGTCTACGAGCAGTACTTC
CDR3: CASTSGSVYEQYF

V: TRBV10-1
length: 14
D: TRBD1
J: TRBJ1-1
size: -
DNA: TGCGCCAGCAGCACCGGGACAGGGAACACTGAAGCTTTCTTT
CDR3: CASSTGTGNTEAFF

V: TRBV7-8
length: 17
D: TRBD1
J: TRBJ1-1
size: -
DNA: TGTGCCAGCAGCACAGCCGGGACAGGGGGCGCCGACACTGAAGCTTTCTTT
CDR3: CASSTAGTGGADTEAFF

V: TRBV29-1
length: 14
D: -
J: TRBJ2-3
size: -
DNA: TGCAGCGTTGTATTGGACCCGGCCACAGATACGCAGTATTTT
CDR3: CSVVLDPATDTQYF

V: TRBV20-1
length: 19
D: -
J: TRBJ1-2
size: -
DNA: TGCAGTGCTTCTGCCTCGTCGTCGTCAACGGGGAGGGGAGACTATGGCTACACCTTC
CDR3: CSASASSSSTGRGDYGYTF

V: TRBV13
length: 15
D: -
J: TRBJ1-4
size: -
DNA: TGTGCCAGCAGCTTCAGACAGATTACTAATGAAAAACTGTTTTTT
CDR3: CASSFRQITNEKLFF

V: TRBV24-1
length: 11
D: -
J: TRBJ2-1
size: -
DNA: TGTGCCACCAGTGAGTTCAATGAGCAGTTCTTC
CDR3: CATSEFNEQFF

V: TRBV7-2
length: 14
D: -
J: TRBJ1-1
size: -
DNA: TGTGCCAGCAGCTTAATTGGAGGGGGCACTGAAGCTTTCTTT
CDR3: CASSLIGGGTEAFF

V: TRBV7-2
length: 14
D: -
J: TRBJ2-7
size: -
DNA: TGTGCCAGCAGCGCTGACTTTAGCTCCTACGAGCAGTACTTC
CDR3: CASSADFSSYEQYF

V: TRBV7-2
length: 14
D: -
J: TRBJ1-6
size: -
DNA: TGTGCCAGCAGCTTAGCCGGGACAAATTCACCCCTCCACTTT
CDR3: CASSLAGTNSPLHF

V: TRBV27
length: 12
D: -
J: TRBJ2-2
size: -
DNA: TGTGCCAGCAGTCAAAACACCGGGGAGCTGTTTTTT
CDR3: CASSQNTGELFF

V: TRBV28
length: 15
D: TRBD1
J: TRBJ1-6
size: few
DNA: TGTGCCAGCAGTCCAGACAGGGGCCTTAATTCACCCCTCCACTTT
CDR3: CASSPDRGLNSPLHF

V: TRBV13
length: 16
D: -
J: TRBJ2-7
size: large
DNA: TGTGCCAGCAGCTTAGAATTGGCTGGTCGGCGGTACGAGCAGTACTTC
CDR3: CASSLELAGRRYEQYF

V: TRBV2
length: 15
D: -
J: TRBJ2-7
size: large
DNA: TGTGCCAGCAGTGAAACCGGGACTCGGACCTACGAGCAGTACTTC
CDR3: CASSETGTRTYEQYF

V: TRBV28
length: 12
D: -
J: TRBJ1-2
size: -
DNA: TGTGCCAGCGATCCGGGTGGGGATGGCTACACCTTC
CDR3: CASDPGGDGYTF

V: TRBV12-3/TRBV12-4
length: 13
D: -
J: TRBJ2-2
size: large
DNA: TGTGCCAGCAGTTTAGCAGCGGTCGGGGAGCTGTTTTTT
CDR3: CASSLAAVGELFF

V: TRBV30
length: 14
D: -
J: TRBJ2-5
size: -
DNA: TGTGCCTGGAGTGTAATGATGACCCAAGAGACCCAGTACTTC
CDR3: CAWSVMMTQETQYF

V: TRBV4-2
length: 14
D: -
J: TRBJ2-7
size: -
DNA: TGTGCCAGCAGCCAAGGGGAGGGGGCCTACGAGCAGTACTTC
CDR3: CASSQGEGAYEQYF

V: TRBV20-1
length: 17
D: -
J: TRBJ2-6
size: -
DNA: TGCAGTGCTAGCGAACCCGAGAAACTGTCTGGGGCCAACGTCCTGACTTTC
CDR3: CSASEPEKLSGANVLTF

V: TRBV20-1
length: 14
D: -
J: TRBJ2-7
size: -
DNA: TGCAGTGCTACCCGGGACGCAGGCTCCTACGAGCAGTACTTC
CDR3: CSATRDAGSYEQYF

V: TRBV28
length: 19
D: TRBD2
J: TRBJ2-5
size: once
DNA: TGTGCCAGCAGTTTATGGAGGGGTCGGGAGGGCCGGGGCCAAGAGACCCAGTACTTC
CDR3: CASSLWRGREGRGQETQYF

V: TRBV11-1
length: 12
D: -
J: TRBJ2-7
size: few
DNA: TGTGCCAGCAGCATGAGCTCCTACGAGCAGTACTTC
CDR3: CASSMSSYEQYF

V: TRBV2
length: 14
D: -
J: TRBJ2-2
size: -
DNA: TGTGCCAGCTCGGGGCAGGGCGGCACCGGGGAGCTGTTTTTT
CDR3: CASSGQGGTGELFF

V: TRBV29-1
length: 13
D: TRBD1
J: TRBJ1-1
size: -
DNA: TGCAGCGTTGGACAGGGGGTAAGCACTGAAGCTTTCTTT
CDR3: CSVGQGVSTEAFF

V: TRBV6-1
length: 12
D: -
J: TRBJ2-1
size: -
DNA: TGTGCCAGCAGCCCGGGACACCTACAGCAGTTCTTC
CDR3: CASSPGHLQQFF

V: TRBV6-1
length: 14
D: TRBD1
J: TRBJ2-7
size: -
DNA: TGTGCCAGCAGTGGGAGGGACAGGGGCTACGAGCAGTACTTC
CDR3: CASSGRDRGYEQYF

V: TRBV4-1
length: 16
D: -
J: TRBJ1-2
size: once
DNA: TGCGCCAGCAGCCAAGACCGGAAGGGGCTCAACTATGGCTACACCTTC
CDR3: CASSQDRKGLNYGYTF

V: TRBV9
length: 16
D: TRBD2
J: TRBJ2-3
size: -
DNA: TGTGCCAGCAGTACCGGACTAGCGGGAGTGGGTGATACGCAGTATTTT
CDR3: CASSTGLAGVGDTQYF

V: TRBV27
length: 16
D: TRBD1
J: TRBJ1-2
size: -
DNA: TGTGCCAGCAGGACTTCCGGGACAGGGGGCATTGGTGGCTACACCTTC
CDR3: CASRTSGTGGIGGYTF

V: TRBV6-1
length: 12
D: -
J: TRBJ1-2
size: -
DNA: TGTGCCAGCAGTGACAGGAAAAATGGCTACACCTTC
CDR3: CASSDRKNGYTF

V: TRBV3-1
length: 15
D: TRBD2
J: TRBJ2-1
size: few
DNA: TGTGCCAGCAGCCAAGCAGGGCTAGCGGTCAATGAGCAGTTCTTC
CDR3: CASSQAGLAVNEQFF

V: TRBV4-1
length: 15
D: -
J: TRBJ1-6
size: few
DNA: TGCGCCAGCAGCCAAGAGAGACAGCACCCTTCACCCCTCCACTTT
CDR3: CASSQERQHPSPLHF

V: TRBV28
length: 15
D: TRBD1
J: TRBJ2-6
size: -
DNA: TGTGCCAGCAGTTCGGACAGGGCTGGGGCCAACGTCCTGACTTTC
CDR3: CASSSDRAGANVLTF

V: TRBV3-1
length: 13
D: -
J: TRBJ2-1
size: -
DNA: TGTGCCAGCAGCCACCCCTTATACAATGATCAGTTCTTC
CDR3: CASSHPLYNDQFF

V: TRBV4-1
length: 17
D: -
J: TRBJ1-5
size: -
DNA: TGCGCCAGCAGCCAAGATTCCTCAGGATATAGCAATCAGCCCCAGCATTTT
CDR3: CASSQDSSGYSNQPQHF

V: TRBV7-2
length: 16
D: TRBD1
J: TRBJ2-2
size: -
DNA: TGTGCCAGCAGCAAGGGACAGGGGGCACACACCGGGGAGCTGTTTTTT
CDR3: CASSKGQGAHTGELFF

V: TRBV28
length: 14
D: -
J: TRBJ1-6
size: -
DNA: TGTGCCAGCAGCTCTGACAATCAGAATTCACCCCTCCACTTT
CDR3: CASSSDNQNSPLHF

V: TRBV4-2
length: 17
D: -
J: TRBJ2-2
size: -
DNA: TGTGCCAGCAGCCAAGCTGTGGTGCGGTCAAACACCGGGGAGCTGTTTTTT
CDR3: CASSQAVVRSNTGELFF